Each of the 22 T cell receptor beta chains below was sequenced from the same sample in a study of T cell responses to AZD1222 COVID-19 vaccine. Produced via immunoSEQ multiplex PCR; TCRdb's table is partial and in-frame only. This sample carries roughly 120,000 clones, more than 80% of them seen once, and the ten largest clones take 3.5% to 5%. The sample in question was peripheral blood, obtained 28 days after the second AZD1222 dose. Receptors originate from an adult who received the AZD1222 COVID-19 vaccine.

This rearrangement joins TRBV7-2 to TRBJ1-5, with D possibly TRBD1 on 5 matching bases. Germline CDR1 and CDR2: SGHTA and FQGNSA. This CDR3 region has 15 residues. V lost 1 base to trimming and J lost 2 bases, with 9 bases between them. The CDR3 DNA sequence: TGTGCCAGCAGCTTAGTTGTGGGGGGCAATCAGCCCCAGCATTTT. This gives the protein CASSLVVGGNQPQHF.

On this clone: This CDR3 is also generated by other DNA sequences in the sample. The rearrangement joins TRBV2 to TRBJ1-5, with D unresolved. The germline V gene has CDR1 SNHLY and CDR2 FYNNEI. This CDR3 spans 14 amino acids. Trimming left V 6 bases short and J 4 bases short, with 13 bases between. This CDR3 reads CASRTGLSNQPQHF. In DNA form, the CDR3 reads TGTGCCAGCAGAACCGGACTTAGTAATCAGCCCCAGCATTTT.

The J gene is TRBJ1-4, the V gene TRBV19; the match to TRBD1 covers 7 bases. CDR3 length equals 13 residues. The germline V gene has CDR1 LNHDA and CDR2 SQIVND (reference sequence). Trimming at V came to 7 bases and at J to 8 bases, leaving 7 bases not matched to a gene. CDR3 sequence reads: CASKPQGGEKLFF. In DNA form, the CDR3 reads TGTGCCAGTAAACCGCAGGGGGGAGAAAAACTGTTTTTT. The full variable domain, completed using reference TRBV19 and TRBJ1-4, is DGGITQSPKYLFRKEGQNVTLSCEQNLNHDAMYWYRQDPGQGLRLIYYSQIVNDFQKGDIAEGYSVSREKKESFPLTVTSAQKNPTAFYLCASKPQGGEKLFFGSGTQLSVL.

This clone was detected once. V is TRBV29-1 and J is TRBJ1-2; D might be TRBD1 (5 bases). V dropped 4 bases and J dropped 4 bases, with 7 bases sitting between them. The CDR3 is 11 residues long. Germline CDR1 reads SQVTM; CDR2 reads ANQGSEA. The CDR3 is CSVGGVYGYTF. The CDR3 region has the DNA TGCAGCGTTGGGGGGGTCTATGGCTACACCTTC.

The rearrangement links TRBV5-1 to TRBJ1-4, with no clear D. Trimming cost V 2 bases and J 7 bases, with 15 bases left between them. The CDR3 spans 15 residues. Per germline, CDR1 SGHRS and CDR2 YFSETQ. The CDR3 DNA reads TGCGCCAGCAGCTTACAAGGGAATGAGGTTGAAAAACTGTTTTTT. Its translation: CASSLQGNEVEKLFF. Complete variable domain (other parts from reference TRBV5-1 and TRBJ1-4): KAGVTQTPRYLIKTRGQQVTLSCSPISGHRSVSWYQQTPGQGLQFLFEYFSETQRNKGNFPGRFSGRQFSNSRSEMNVSTLELGDSALYLCASSLQGNEVEKLFFGSGTQLSVL.

The rearrangement joins TRBV7-9 to TRBJ1-5; TRBD1 agrees at 7 bases. Germline values: CDR1 SEHNR, CDR2 FQNEAQ (reference sequence). V was pared by 0 bases and J by 8 bases, with 10 bases of the junction left unmatched. There are 16 residues in the CDR3. The CDR3 is CASSLATGFSGEPQHF. The CDR3 DNA is TGTGCCAGCAGCTTAGCGACAGGGTTTTCCGGGGAGCCCCAGCATTTT.

The V call is TRBV27, the J call TRBJ2-7; no clear D gene. The CDR3 runs 13 residues. The V gene's germline CDR1 is MNHEY and CDR2 SMNVEV (reference sequence). Trimming cost V 1 base and J 2 bases, with 6 bases left between them. DNA of the CDR3: TGTGCCAGCAGTTTATACCCCACCTACGAGCAGTACTTC. Its translation is CASSLYPTYEQYF.

The CDR3 coding sequence is TGTGCCAGCAGTCTCCTTCATTCACCCCTCCACTTT. This codes for CASSLLHSPLHF. This rearrangement joins TRBV6-2 or TRBV6-3 to TRBJ1-6; D gene uncertain. The V gene's germline CDR1 is MNHEY and CDR2 SVGEGT. The CDR3 is 12 amino acids. V was pared by 5 bases and J by 8 bases, with 7 bases between.

The rearrangement joins TRBV7-9 to TRBJ2-5; possible D gene TRBD1, 5 bases. V lost 3 bases and J 2 bases, leaving 19 bases between the germline ends. The CDR3 length is 17 residues. Germline V gene sequence: CDR1 SEHNR, CDR2 FQNEAQ (reference sequence). The CDR3 nucleotides read TGTGCCAGCAGCTTTGGCTTTTGGGGCAGTACTCAAGAGACCCAGTACTTC. Protein: CASSFGFWGSTQETQYF.

The chain is built from TRBV28 and TRBJ1-1, with 7 bases lining up with TRBD1. The CDR3 extends over 16 amino acids. Germline loops: CDR1 MDHEN, CDR2 SYDVKM. The V segment lost 2 bases and the J segment 5 bases; nucleotides outside the gene matches: 11. The CDR3 reads CASSLNSKGARTEAFF. As DNA, the CDR3 is TGTGCCAGCAGTTTAAACTCGAAGGGGGCCCGAACTGAAGCTTTCTTT.

The chain uses TRBV10-2 and TRBJ2-1, with 12 bases matching TRBD2. Unmatched junction bases numbered 11, after V lost 2 bases and J lost 6 bases. The CDR3 has 18 residues. Per germline, CDR1 WSHSY and CDR2 SAAADI. This chain's CDR3 is CASSEPPSGGAGGNEQFF. DNA for the CDR3: TGCGCCAGCAGTGAGCCTCCTAGCGGGGGGGCCGGAGGCAATGAGCAGTTCTTC.

The chain employs TRBV28 and TRBJ2-7; a weak D match, TRBD1 (6 bases). CDR1 MDHEN and CDR2 SYDVKM come from the germline V gene. Trimming removed 6 bases from V and 2 bases from J, with 14 bases in between. The length of the CDR3 is 14 residues. DNA for the CDR3: TGTGCCAGCAGAGAATGGGACAACCCCTACGAGCAGTACTTC. As protein: CASREWDNPYEQYF.

The rearrangement uses TRBV28 and TRBJ2-1; a weak D match, TRBD2 (6 bases). CDR3 length: 13 amino acids. Looked up from germline, CDR1 is MDHEN and CDR2 is SYDVKM. Trimming took off 6 bases at V and 4 bases at J, with 10 bases between the two ends. This CDR3 reads CASRRDFYNEQFF. CDR3 nucleotides: TGTGCCAGCAGAAGGGACTTTTACAATGAGCAGTTCTTC.

This clone appeared a single time. The CDR3 spells CASSVGRGAQETQYF. The DNA for the CDR3 is TGTGCCAGCAGCGTAGGGCGGGGGGCGCAAGAGACCCAGTACTTC. The chain couples TRBV9 to TRBJ2-5; TRBD2 agrees at 8 bases. V lost 0 bases, J lost 2 bases, and 3 bases stayed unmatched. The CDR3 spans 15 residues. Germline CDR1 reads SGDLS; CDR2 reads YYNGEE. Using reference TRBV9 and TRBJ2-5 for the parts outside the CDR3, the full variable domain is DSGVTQTPKHLITATGQRVTLRCSPRSGDLSVYWYQQSLDQGLQFLIQYYNGEERAKGNILERFSAQQFPDLHSELNLSSLELGDSALYFCASSVGRGAQETQYFGPGTRLLVL.

The V and J genes are TRBV19 and TRBJ1-6; D is unclear. The length of the CDR3 is 20 residues. Trimming cost V 4 bases and J 13 bases, with 35 bases left between them. The germline gives CDR1 LNHDA, CDR2 SQIVND (reference sequence). The DNA of the CDR3 is TGTGCCAGTAGTACCAGACCTCCTCCCGGGCAAACCTCCTCCATTCACCCCCTCCACTTT. This codes for CASSTRPPPGQTSSIHPLHF.

V is TRBV15 and J is TRBJ1-2, with D unclear. Trimming cost V 2 bases and J 8 bases, with 18 bases left between them. There are 15 residues in the CDR3. Germline V CDR1 and CDR2: LNHNV, YYDKDF (reference sequence). CDR3 residues: CATSRIGSNGAGYTF. The CDR3 DNA reads TGTGCCACCAGCAGAATAGGCAGCAATGGAGCCGGCTACACCTTC.

The rearrangement links TRBV7-9 to TRBJ2-5, with unresolved D. Germline loops: CDR1 SEHNR, CDR2 FQNEAQ (reference sequence). Trimming removed 5 bases from V and 2 bases from J, with 18 bases in between. CDR3 length: 16 amino acids. Here the CDR3 DNA reads TGTGCCAGCAGCCGACGAACCCAGCGATCACAAGAGACCCAGTACTTC. Its translation: CASSRRTQRSQETQYF.

CDR3 loop: CASTPRNMRPEGYTF. Written as DNA, the CDR3 is TGTGCCAGCACCCCCCGGAATATGCGCCCGGAGGGCTACACCTTC. The chain employs TRBV28 and TRBJ1-2; the D is unclear. The germline V gene encodes CDR1 MDHEN and CDR2 SYDVKM. The CDR3 is 15 residues long. V lost 7 bases and J lost 8, with 23 bases in between.

This chain links TRBV29-1 with TRBJ2-7, with 7 bases lining up with TRBD1. The CDR3 has 15 residues. CDR1 is SQVTM and CDR2 is ANQGSEA in the germline V gene. Germline trimming cut 3 bases from V and 3 bases from J; bases unmatched to any gene: 11. The CDR3 sequence is CSVDARDSLGYEQYF. The CDR3 bases are TGCAGCGTTGACGCCCGGGACAGCCTAGGCTACGAGCAGTACTTC.

The V call is TRBV5-5, the J call TRBJ1-2; D is perhaps TRBD1 (5 bases). V lost 6 bases, J lost 4 bases, and 13 bases lay in between. The length of the CDR3 is 13 residues. Germline CDR1 and CDR2: SGHKS and YYEKEE (reference sequence). CDR3: CASIDDGGYGYTF. CDR3 nucleotide sequence: TGTGCCAGCATTGACGACGGGGGCTATGGCTACACCTTC.

This chain joins TRBV4-3 and TRBJ1-2, with 8 bases lining up with TRBD1. V shed 1 base and J 3 bases; nucleotides not matched to a gene: 4. The CDR3 is 15 amino acids. CDR1 is LGHNA and CDR2 is YSLEER in the germline V gene. The CDR3 reads CASSQAWGQDYGYTF. As DNA, the CDR3 is TGCGCCAGCAGCCAAGCATGGGGACAGGACTATGGCTACACCTTC.

The chain links TRBV5-1 to TRBJ2-2, with D possibly called TRBD1 or TRBD2 (5 bases each). V lost 3 bases to trimming and J lost 4 bases, with 13 bases between them. CDR1 and CDR2 (germline): SGHRS, YFSETQ. CDR3 size: 15 residues. This CDR3 reads CASSYVYGATGELFF. The CDR3 nucleotides read TGCGCCAGCAGCTACGTTTACGGGGCCACCGGGGAGCTGTTTTTT.